This T cell receptor (beta chain) comes out of a study of cytomegalovirus exposure and HLA in healthy donors. Study-level background: The study's early data release held some 85 million unique TCRs from HLA-typed donors. Regarding the study as a whole: In a later analysis, about 17,000 TCR beta sequences were associated with HLA alleles at 0.05 false discovery rate. Clonal expansion was found to be greater in HLA-associated TCR beta chains than in equally common others in a later analysis.

CDR1 is MGHDK and CDR2 is SYGVNS in the germline V gene. Trimming cost V 3 bases and J 5 bases, with 11 bases left between them. This CDR3 region has 14 residues. This clone is a singleton in its sample. The target antigen is unknown. The PCR employed 60 Vbeta primers together with 13 Jbeta primers. Sequenced by immunoSEQ multiplex PCR; TCRdb stores in-frame clones only, minus some. Of roughly 170,000 clones listed, around four fifths are singletons. Sequencing input: PBMCs. This sequence originates from a woman aged 25 to 39 in good health and CMV-seropositive. The chain is built from TRBV25-1 and TRBJ2-1, with a weak D call TRBD1 (6 bases). The CDR3 region has the DNA TGTGCCAGCAGTGAGAGGACAGTTAACAATGAGCAGTTCTTC. This gives the protein CASSERTVNNEQFF.